The 5 T cell receptor beta chains presented below share a single source sample, sequenced in a study of cytomegalovirus exposure and HLA in healthy donors. Vbeta (60) and Jbeta (13) primers were used in the PCR. The method was immunoSEQ multiplex PCR; TCRdb's version includes in-frame clones alone and lacks a portion of them. This table has 85,000 to 130,000 clones, more than 60% appearing once. Sequences were obtained from PBMCs. Source of these receptors: a man aged 35 to 55 in good health and CMV-seronegative.

J is TRBJ2-7 and V is TRBV5-6, with TRBD1 as a possible D gene (7 bases). The CDR3 totals 16 residues. The germline V and J ends were trimmed by 7 bases and 5 bases, with 25 bases remaining between them. Germline CDR1 SGHDT, CDR2 YYEEEE. The CDR3 DNA sequence: TGTGCCAGCCGCGGACAGGAAACTTCCGGGGGCCACGAGCAGTACTTC. Translated: CASRGQETSGGHEQYF.

A remark on this clone: The junction shows a germline mismatch at one end, possibly a read error. The chain links TRBV7-2 to TRBJ2-1; 12 bases are a match to TRBD2. The germline V gene has CDR1 SGHTA and CDR2 FQGNSA. The CDR3 covers 14 residues. In nucleotides, the CDR3 is TGTGCCAGCAGCCTAGCGGGGGGGTCCTCTCGGCAGTTCTTC. This gives the protein CASSLAGGSSRQFF.

This chain connects TRBV14 to TRBJ1-3; TRBD1 is a possible D gene (6 bases). Trimming cost V 4 bases and J 1 base, with 14 bases left between them. CDR1 and CDR2 from the germline V gene are SGHDN and FVKESK. The CDR3 spans 16 residues. CDR3 sequence: CASSLLFRGSGNTIYF. DNA for the CDR3: TGTGCCAGCAGCCTCCTGTTTAGGGGGTCTGGAAACACCATATATTTT.

This sequence joins TRBV7-9 and TRBJ1-2; D is unclear. The V gene lost 2 bases and the J gene lost 2 bases, with 12 bases spanning the gap. The CDR3 extends over 15 amino acids. Looked up from germline, CDR1 is SEHNR and CDR2 is FQNEAQ (reference sequence). Here the CDR3 reads CASSLPARENYGYTF. As DNA, the CDR3 is TGTGCCAGCAGCTTACCCGCGCGGGAAAACTATGGCTACACCTTC. The complete variable domain, with remaining parts taken from reference TRBV7-9 and TRBJ1-2, reads DTGVSQNPRHKITKRGQNVTFRCDPISEHNRLYWYRQTLGQGPEFLTYFQNEAQLEKSRLLSDRFSAERPKGSFSTLEIQRTEQGDSAMYLCASSLPARENYGYTFGSGTRLTVV.

The genes are TRBV7-2 and TRBJ2-5; 7 bases agree with TRBD2. Trimming at V came to 3 bases and at J to 0 bases, leaving 4 bases not matched to a gene. In germline, CDR1 is SGHTA, CDR2 FQGNSA. The CDR3 totals 15 residues. The CDR3 DNA follows: TGTGCCAGCAGCTTGGGGGGACTATACCAAGAGACCCAGTACTTC. It is translated as CASSLGGLYQETQYF. Based on the CDR3 plus reference TRBV7-2 and TRBJ2-5, the full variable domain is GAGVSQSPSNKVTEKGKDVELRCDPISGHTALYWYRQSLGQGLEFLIYFQGNSAPDKSGLPSDRFSAERTGGSVSTLTIQRTQQEDSAVYLCASSLGGLYQETQYFGPGTRLLVL.